The 8 T cell receptor beta chains given below trace back to one sample, sequenced in a study of T-cell reconstitution after alpha-beta-depleted transplantation in children. Unique molecular identifiers were used in preparing the TCRbeta library. Via MiXCR, TCRdb re-called the PCR reads, giving one row per CDR3 protein. The table has over 400,000 distinct CDR3 sequences, roughly 43% seen once. Here the sequenced sample was PBMCs, taken before TCRalphabeta/CD19-depleted stem cell transplant. The receptors derive from a girl aged 2 to 10 with aplastic anemia, due to receive a stem cell transplant.

This clonotype turned up a few times. The J gene is TRBJ2-2, the V gene TRBV27, with D possibly TRBD2 on 6 matching bases. The CDR3 runs 16 residues. Trimming took 5 bases from V and 3 from J, leaving 16 bases between them. Germline loops: CDR1 MNHEY, CDR2 SMNVEV (reference sequence). The CDR3 DNA sequence: TGTGCCAGCAGTCCAATCCGGGAGACCCACACCGGGGAGCTGTTTTTT. Translated, it gives CASSPIRETHTGELFF.

The count of this clonotype is one. The V and J genes are TRBV19 and TRBJ2-1, with 7 bases lining up with TRBD2. Germline CDR1 reads LNHDA; CDR2 reads SQIVND (reference sequence). V lost 6 bases and J lost 4; bases outside the gene matches: 3. The CDR3 is 13 amino acids. CDR3 residues: CASSIGGYNEQFF. CDR3 sequence (DNA): TGTGCCAGTAGCATCGGGGGGTACAATGAGCAGTTCTTC.

This clonotype was detected many times. This chain connects TRBV12-3 or TRBV12-4 to TRBJ2-5, with a weak D call TRBD2 (6 bases). V was trimmed by 5 bases and J by 5 bases, leaving 12 bases between them. This CDR3 spans 13 amino acids. Here the CDR3 reads CASSRGLGETQYF. For the CDR3, the DNA is TGTGCCAGCAGTCGGGGACTCGGGGAGACCCAGTACTTC.

This chain links TRBV29-1 with TRBJ2-2, with D uncertain. This CDR3 is 15 amino acids long. Germline CDR1 is SQVTM and CDR2 is ANQGSEA. The V and J ends lost 0 bases and 1 base respectively, with 9 bases between them. CDR3 amino acids: CSVEDLNRNTGELFF. In DNA, the CDR3 is TGCAGCGTTGAAGATTTAAACAGGAACACCGGGGAGCTGTTTTTT.

The rearrangement links TRBV7-9 to TRBJ1-2; possibly TRBD1 for D (6 bases). The CDR3 is made up of 14 amino acids. Germline V gene lookup returns CDR1 SEHNR and CDR2 FQNEAQ (reference sequence). V dropped 5 bases and J dropped 4 bases, with 14 bases sitting between them. The CDR3 reads CASSLAGDSYGYTF. The CDR3 DNA sequence: TGTGCCAGCAGCCTGGCAGGGGATAGCTATGGCTACACCTTC.

This clonotype was counted a few times. V and J are TRBV12-3 or TRBV12-4 and TRBJ2-7; D may be TRBD1 (5 bases). CDR3 size: 13 residues. Trimming stripped 6 bases from V and 7 bases from J, with 16 bases between. The CDR3 bases are TGTGCCAGCAGCCCCCAGACCAGGGCAGAGCAGTACTTC. It codes for CASSPQTRAEQYF.

The V and J genes are TRBV7-9 and TRBJ2-1; TRBD2 is a possible D gene (5 bases). The CDR3 length is 15 residues. The germline V and J ends were trimmed by 1 base and 5 bases, with 12 bases remaining between them. Germline loops: CDR1 SEHNR, CDR2 FQNEAQ (reference sequence). In DNA, the CDR3 is TGTGCCAGCAGCTTAGTTGGTGGCGGGCACAATGAGCAGTTCTTC. Its translation: CASSLVGGGHNEQFF.

This clonotype was observed a handful of times. The chain uses TRBV4-2 and TRBJ2-3, with a tentative D call TRBD2 (5 bases). This CDR3 is built from 15 residues. V was pared by 1 base and J by 8 bases, with 16 bases between. Per germline, CDR1 LGHNA and CDR2 YNFKEQ. The CDR3: CASSQVGRGRGTQYF. CDR3 sequence (DNA): TGTGCCAGCAGCCAAGTTGGCCGGGGTCGGGGTACGCAGTATTTT.